What follows are 20 T cell receptor beta chains derived from one specimen sequenced in a study of T cell responses to AZD1222 COVID-19 vaccine. The assay was immunoSEQ multiplex PCR, and TCRdb's table has in-frame clones only and misses some. The data hold 90,000 to 100,000 clones, with roughly 91% observed a single time. The starting material was peripheral blood, obtained on day 0 of AZD1222 vaccination. These receptors came from an adult in good health.

CDR3: CASSRDRGYEQYF. Written as DNA, the CDR3 is TGTGCCAGTTCCCGGGACAGGGGATACGAGCAGTACTTC. The rearrangement joins TRBV11-2 to TRBJ2-7, with TRBD1 identical over 10 bases. Germline CDR1 SGHAT, CDR2 FQNNGV. The CDR3 extends over 13 amino acids. Trimming removed 9 bases from V and 4 bases from J; junction bases left unmatched: 6.

The genes are TRBV11-2 and TRBJ2-3; D gene uncertain. CDR1 is SGHAT and CDR2 is FQNNGV in the germline V gene. The CDR3 consists of 12 residues. The V gene lost 5 bases and the J gene lost 0 bases, with 3 bases spanning the gap. CDR3: CASSPSTDTQYF. CDR3 DNA: TGTGCCAGCAGCCCGAGCACAGATACGCAGTATTTT.

The chain employs TRBV7-2 and TRBJ2-1, with a possible D match to TRBD2 (6 bases). Deletions cut 2 bases from V and 1 base from J, with 9 bases between. Germline CDR1 reads SGHTA; CDR2 reads FQGNSA. There are 15 residues in the CDR3. CDR3 DNA: TGTGCCAGCAGCTTATCGCGGGGATCCTACAATGAGCAGTTCTTC. It is translated as CASSLSRGSYNEQFF.

The genes are TRBV10-2 and TRBJ2-7; 8 bases map to TRBD1. The V gene's germline CDR1 is WSHSY and CDR2 SAAADI. This CDR3 contains 17 residues. The ends lost 3 bases at V and 0 bases at J; junction bases unmatched: 10. Here the CDR3 reads CASSDVGQGGGSYEQYF. For the CDR3, the DNA is TGCGCCAGCAGTGATGTAGGACAGGGTGGAGGCTCCTACGAGCAGTACTTC.

This clone was counted a single time. This chain uses TRBV28 with TRBJ2-7; D perhaps matches TRBD2 (6 bases). V lost 6 bases and J 6 bases, leaving 9 bases between the germline ends. The germline CDR1 and CDR2 sequences are MDHEN and SYDVKM. This CDR3 has 11 amino acids. This CDR3 reads CASRYSGEQYF. As DNA, the CDR3 is TGTGCCAGCAGGTATAGCGGCGAGCAGTACTTC. The entire variable domain, with the rest obtained from reference TRBV28 and TRBJ2-7, is as follows: DVKVTQSSRYLVKRTGEKVFLECVQDMDHENMFWYRQDPGLGLRLIYFSYDVKMKEKGDIPEGYSVSREKKERFSLILESASTNQTSMYLCASRYSGEQYFGPGTRLTVT.

The chain links TRBV5-1 to TRBJ1-6, with a tentative D call TRBD1 (5 bases). The CDR3 is 14 residues long. The V and J ends lost 0 bases and 9 bases respectively, with 10 bases between them. The germline CDR1 and CDR2 sequences are SGHRS and YFSETQ. The chain's CDR3 is CASSLGGGVSPLHF. CDR3 DNA: TGCGCCAGCAGCTTGGGTGGAGGGGTTTCACCCCTCCACTTT.

This clone has a single count. The J gene is TRBJ1-2, the V gene TRBV19, with 10 bases matching TRBD1. CDR3 size: 14 residues. The germline gives CDR1 LNHDA, CDR2 SQIVND (reference sequence). After removal of 7 bases from V and 5 bases from J, the junction contained 7 bases not matched to a gene. CDR3: CASTSGQGRYGYTF. In nucleotides, the CDR3 is TGTGCCAGTACCTCGGGACAGGGGAGGTATGGCTACACCTTC.

The V call is TRBV6-5, the J call TRBJ1-2, with TRBD1 as a possible D gene (6 bases). CDR3 length: 14 residues. V gave up 6 bases and J gave up 5 bases, with 16 bases separating them. From germline, CDR1 is MNHEY and CDR2 SVGAGI. The CDR3 nucleotides read TGTGCCAGCAGAACCGCCGGGACACATTATGGCTACACCTTC. This encodes CASRTAGTHYGYTF.

V and J are TRBV5-1 and TRBJ1-5; D is unresolved. This CDR3 has 13 amino acids. CDR1 and CDR2 from the germline V gene are SGHRS and YFSETQ. V lost 3 bases and J lost 4, with 8 bases in between. CDR3: CASSSDGNQPQHF. The DNA for the CDR3 is TGCGCCAGCAGCTCGGACGGGAATCAGCCCCAGCATTTT.

This rearrangement joins TRBV11-1 to TRBJ2-7; D possibly corresponds to TRBD2 (6 bases). CDR1 is SGHAT and CDR2 is FQDESV in the germline V gene (reference sequence). There are 14 residues in the CDR3. Between the trimmed V and J ends, which lost 1 base and 2 bases, there was a span of 9 bases. The CDR3 coding sequence is TGTGCCAGCAGCTTAGGGAGGGCAACCTACGAGCAGTACTTC. This translates into CASSLGRATYEQYF.

CDR3 DNA sequence: TGTGCCAGCAGTTCCCAAGCCTACGAGCAGTACTTC. Its protein is CASSSQAYEQYF. The gene calls are TRBV7-2 and TRBJ2-7; the D is unclear. V gave up 6 bases and J gave up 2 bases, with 8 bases separating them. Germline V gene data show CDR1 as SGHTA and CDR2 as FQGNSA. The CDR3 runs 12 residues.

V and J are TRBV5-1 and TRBJ2-7, with D possibly TRBD2 on 5 matching bases. Trimming stripped 4 bases from V and 0 bases from J, with 20 bases between. Per germline, CDR1 SGHRS and CDR2 YFSETQ. The CDR3 covers 17 residues. CDR3 in DNA: TGCGCCAGCAGCCCTAGGGCACCGACTATCAGCTCCTACGAGCAGTACTTC. Its protein is CASSPRAPTISSYEQYF.

This clone was detected only a few times. The chain recombines TRBV28 with TRBJ2-7; 11 nucleotides agree with TRBD1. V shed 3 bases and J 3 bases; nucleotides not matched to a gene: 7. Germline CDR1 reads MDHEN; CDR2 reads SYDVKM. CDR3 length equals 16 residues. The CDR3 DNA follows: TGTGCCAGCAGTTTCCCCGGGACAGGGGGTTTCTACGAGCAGTACTTC. It yields the protein CASSFPGTGGFYEQYF.

This chain connects TRBV6-5 to TRBJ2-1; TRBD2 aligns across 7 bases. Germline CDR1 MNHEY, CDR2 SVGAGI. The CDR3 has 15 residues. After removal of 9 bases from V and 8 bases from J, the junction contained 16 bases not matched to a gene. The CDR3 spells CASHPSGRPYDEQFF. In nucleotides, the CDR3 is TGTGCCAGTCACCCTAGCGGCAGACCCTATGATGAGCAGTTCTTC.

The chain employs TRBV15 and TRBJ2-7, with D uncertain. V lost 0 bases and J 4 bases, leaving 7 bases between the germline ends. The germline CDR1 and CDR2 sequences are LNHNV and YYDKDF (reference sequence). The CDR3 has 13 amino acids. The CDR3 sequence: CATSRDLGYEQYF. The CDR3 DNA sequence: TGTGCCACCAGCAGAGATCTGGGGTACGAGCAGTACTTC.

The chain links TRBV27 to TRBJ2-7, with D uncertain. The V end lost 1 base, the J end lost 4 bases, and 14 bases lay between the germline ends. CDR1 and CDR2 (germline): MNHEY, SMNVEV (reference sequence). The CDR3 covers 15 residues. The CDR3 region has the DNA TGTGCCAGCAGTTTATGGAGTGGGGTGATTTACGAGCAGTACTTC. Residues: CASSLWSGVIYEQYF.

The J gene is TRBJ2-5, the V gene TRBV4-3; TRBD1 might be the D (5 bases). From germline, CDR1 is LGHNA and CDR2 YSLEER. The V end lost 0 bases, the J end lost 5 bases, and 13 bases lay between the germline ends. CDR3 length: 15 residues. The CDR3 is CASSQDRSRAETQYF. The CDR3 DNA reads TGCGCCAGCAGCCAAGATCGAAGCAGGGCGGAGACCCAGTACTTC.

The chain couples TRBV7-3 to TRBJ2-1, with 11 nucleotides matching TRBD2. The CDR3 loop spans 14 amino acids. The V segment lost 2 bases and the J segment 8 bases; nucleotides outside the gene matches: 2. The germline V gene encodes CDR1 SGHTA and CDR2 FQGTGA. The CDR3 sequence: CASSLGSGGDEQFF. In DNA, the CDR3 is TGTGCCAGCAGCTTAGGTAGCGGGGGGGATGAGCAGTTCTTC.

The chain combines TRBV6-5 with TRBJ1-2; the D is unclear. Germline CDR1 MNHEY, CDR2 SVGAGI. Trimming cost V 0 bases and J 8 bases, with 16 bases left between them. The CDR3 has 15 amino acids. The DNA of the CDR3 is TGTGCCAGCAGTTACTCACCATGGGGAAGGGTCGGCTACACCTTC. Its protein product is CASSYSPWGRVGYTF.

CDR3: CAWRTSGSKDTQYF. CDR3 DNA sequence: TGTGCCTGGAGGACTAGCGGGAGTAAAGATACGCAGTATTTT. The V call is TRBV30, the J call TRBJ2-3; 12 bases line up with TRBD2. The CDR3 is 14 residues long. In germline, CDR1 is GTSNPN, CDR2 SVGIG (reference sequence). V lost 3 bases to trimming and J lost 5 bases; unmatched junction nucleotides: 3.